A selection of T cell receptor beta chains follows, all from one sample in a study of blood T cell repertoires in COVID-19. TCRdb's copy holds only in-frame clones and misses some; the assay was immunoSEQ multiplex PCR. The sample lists around 30,000 clones, about 74% occurring once. What was sequenced was peripheral blood. Every receptor here comes from a human donor in a cohort sampled during active COVID-19. Each CDR3 is given with its conserved first and last residue. Fields, in order: clone size, V gene, D gene, J gene, CDR3 protein, CDR3 DNA. The D gene is left open where the match is weak. Clone size is given for some rows only: seen once, a few or many times, or a class if the clone is expanded.

.	TRBV7-9	TRBD1	TRBJ2-3	CASSAATGATDTQYF	TGTGCCAGCAGCGCCGCAACAGGGGCCACAGATACGCAGTATTTT
.	TRBV19	TRBD1	TRBJ1-2	CATAFSGQGRPHGYTF	TGTGCCACTGCGTTCTCAGGACAGGGTAGGCCCCATGGCTACACCTTC
.	TRBV28	.	TRBJ1-4	CASKVIATGKLFF	TGTGCCAGCAAGGTTATTGCAACGGGAAAACTGTTTTTT
.	TRBV6-2/TRBV6-3	.	TRBJ2-1	CASSSVRESYNEQFF	TGTGCCAGCAGTTCGGTCCGGGAGAGTTACAATGAGCAGTTCTTC
.	TRBV7-9	.	TRBJ2-3	CASNTGTDTQYF	TGTGCCAGCAACACAGGGACGGATACGCAGTATTTT
few	TRBV2	.	TRBJ2-7	CASSYGFSGYEQYF	TGTGCCAGCAGTTACGGGTTTTCCGGATACGAGCAGTACTTC
.	TRBV7-8	.	TRBJ2-5	CASSLIPDIFGETQYF	TGTGCCAGCAGCTTAATTCCGGACATCTTCGGAGAGACCCAGTACTTC
.	TRBV6-4	.	TRBJ1-5	CASFRFRDQQPQHF	TGTGCCAGCTTTCGTTTCAGGGATCAGCAGCCCCAGCATTTT
.	TRBV30	.	TRBJ1-3	CAWSDILRSGNTIYF	TGTGCCTGGAGTGACATCCTCCGCTCTGGAAACACCATATATTTT
.	TRBV2	.	TRBJ1-2	CASSPESYGYTF	TGTGCCAGCAGTCCTGAGAGCTATGGCTACACCTTC
.	TRBV19	TRBD2	TRBJ2-7	CASSRASGMYEQYF	TGTGCCAGTAGCCGGGCTAGCGGAATGTACGAGCAGTACTTC
.	TRBV14	TRBD1	TRBJ1-1	CASSQVQGVRAFF	TGTGCCAGCAGCCAAGTCCAGGGGGTTCGAGCTTTCTTT
.	TRBV27	TRBD1	TRBJ2-1	CASSLKGTGTRNEQFF	TGTGCCAGCAGTTTGAAGGGGACAGGGACGCGCAATGAGCAGTTCTTC
.	TRBV4-1	.	TRBJ2-1	CASSRLLGNEQFF	TGCGCCAGCAGCCGACTGCTCGGCAATGAGCAGTTCTTC
.	TRBV6-6	TRBD1	TRBJ2-3	CASSLTGAFTSTDTQYF	TGTGCCAGCAGTCTAACAGGGGCTTTTACTAGCACAGATACGCAGTATTTT
.	TRBV2	.	TRBJ2-4	CASSDQGLAKNIQYF	TGTGCCAGCAGTGACCAGGGCCTAGCCAAAAACATTCAGTACTTC
.	TRBV4-2	TRBD2	TRBJ2-5	CASSQDAAAGRGETQYF	TGTGCCAGCAGCCAAGATGCGGCCGCAGGGCGGGGGGAGACCCAGTACTTC
.	TRBV7-3	TRBD2	TRBJ2-1	CASSLTGTKGEQFF	TGTGCCAGCAGCCTCACCGGGACTAAGGGTGAGCAGTTCTTC
.	TRBV10-3	.	TRBJ1-6	CAISESGGERSPLHF	TGTGCCATCAGTGAGTCCGGGGGAGAACGGTCACCCCTCCACTTT
few	TRBV2	.	TRBJ1-2	CASGETVVYGYTF	TGTGCCAGCGGAGAGACTGTCGTCTATGGCTACACCTTC
.	TRBV5-6	TRBD1	TRBJ1-6	CASSPGTGNYNSPLHF	TGTGCCAGCAGCCCCGGGACAGGAAACTATAATTCACCCCTCCACTTT
.	TRBV24-1	TRBD2	TRBJ2-2	CATSDGLADLTGELFF	TGTGCCACCAGTGACGGCCTAGCGGACCTCACCGGGGAGCTGTTTTTT
.	TRBV7-6	.	TRBJ2-7	CASSLGPGQRSYEQYF	TGTGCCAGCAGCTTAGGTCCAGGGCAGAGGTCCTACGAGCAGTACTTC
.	TRBV6-5	.	TRBJ2-1	CASRPDRTPNNEQFF	TGTGCCAGCAGACCCGACAGGACCCCCAACAATGAGCAGTTCTTC
.	TRBV2	TRBD1	TRBJ2-2	CASKRQGARTGELFF	TGTGCCAGCAAACGACAGGGGGCGCGCACCGGGGAGCTGTTTTTT
.	TRBV28	.	TRBJ1-2	CASSSSSPYTF	TGTGCCAGCAGTTCCTCGAGCCCCTACACCTTC
few	TRBV20-1	.	TRBJ2-7	CSATFRYEQYF	TGCAGTGCTACCTTCCGTTACGAGCAGTACTTC
.	TRBV5-4	.	TRBJ2-5	CASSLGPGSQSETQYF	TGTGCCAGCAGCTTGGGCCCCGGGTCCCAGTCGGAGACCCAGTACTTC
few	TRBV7-9	TRBD2	TRBJ2-1	CASSLVESGGSQFF	TGTGCCAGCAGCTTAGTGGAAAGCGGGGGGTCTCAGTTCTTC
once	TRBV11-1	.	TRBJ2-1	CASSLAGLYNEQFF	TGTGCCAGCAGCTTAGCCGGACTATACAATGAGCAGTTCTTC
.	TRBV29-1	.	TRBJ2-7	CSVLREGEGEQYF	TGCAGCGTTCTCAGGGAGGGGGAGGGGGAGCAGTACTTC
.	TRBV5-5	TRBD2	TRBJ2-3	CASSLRTSGGAGPQYF	TGTGCCAGCAGCCTCCGGACTAGCGGGGGGGCTGGGCCGCAGTATTTT
.	TRBV18	.	TRBJ2-2	CASSPGTQNTGELFF	TGTGCCAGCTCACCAGGGACACAGAACACCGGGGAGCTGTTTTTT
.	TRBV6-1	.	TRBJ2-3	CASSEAVGRTTDTQYF	TGTGCCAGCAGTGAAGCTGTGGGCCGCACCACAGATACGCAGTATTTT
.	TRBV6-1	.	TRBJ2-4	CASSELQGKNIQYF	TGTGCCAGCAGTGAACTACAGGGTAAAAACATTCAGTACTTC
once	TRBV11-2	.	TRBJ2-5	CASSLSPAETQYF	TGTGCCAGCAGCCTAAGCCCCGCAGAGACCCAGTACTTC
few	TRBV19	TRBD1	TRBJ1-5	CASSIRQGVDQPQHF	TGTGCCAGTAGTATAAGACAGGGAGTCGATCAGCCCCAGCATTTT
.	TRBV9	.	TRBJ2-5	CASSGGGGTTDQETQYF	TGTGCCAGCAGCGGGGGGGGCGGGACTACGGACCAAGAGACCCAGTACTTC
.	TRBV2	TRBD1	TRBJ1-5	CASSLTGPSNQPQHF	TGTGCCAGCAGTCTGACAGGGCCTAGCAATCAGCCCCAGCATTTT